The sequence of this T cell receptor beta chain was determined in a study of cytomegalovirus exposure and HLA in healthy donors. Overall study: Genetic ancestry analysis placed more than 80% of the approximately 400 donors that were genotyped in the Caucasian-associated cluster.

A remark on this clone: Its antigen remains unidentified.

13 Jbeta primers and 60 Vbeta primers were used for the PCR. Original processing notes: About 11 million of the 80 million or so unique TCR beta chains counted in a later analysis were shared. Assay: immunoSEQ multiplex PCR; the TCRdb copy retains only in-frame clones and omits some. D and trimming come from the DNA, and the V and J calls and clone size come from that table. The sample lists around 130,000 clones, 75% to 90% occurring once. Study conclusions and caveats: Associated with cytomegalovirus, according to the listing, were 150 to 200 TCR beta chains. Donors were assumed by presence/absence analyses to have roughly uniform sequencing depth.

This sequence originates from a woman aged 40 to 50 in good health and CMV-seropositive. Sequencing was performed on PBMCs.

For the CDR3, the DNA is TGTGCCAGCAGTTACGGAGCGGGAGGCCCATACGAGCAGTACTTC. It is translated as CASSYGAGGPYEQYF. V is TRBV6-5 and J is TRBJ2-7, with TRBD2 identical over 9 bases. CDR1 MNHEY and CDR2 SVGAGI come from the germline V gene. The CDR3 is 15 residues long. With 2 bases clipped from V and 4 bases from J, the junction kept 6 bases outside the gene matches.